These 18 T cell receptor beta chains were sequenced from one sample in a study of regulatory T cells in long-lasting Graves disease. Time point specified: persistent/refractory GD, antithyroid drugs over 5 years with positive TRAb. With RNA extracted from PBMCs as input, the TCR library was made. Building the TCR beta libraries relied on iRepertoire HTBI primers, and CDR3 regions underwent Arm-PCR. TCRdb ran MiXCR on the multiplex PCR reads and lists one entry per CDR3 protein. There are 350,000 to 500,000 distinct CDR3 sequences in the sample; 20% to 25% occur only once, and more than 13% lies in the top ten. The specimen was peripheral blood mononuclear cells (PBMCs), collected when the disease was refractory, from a patient treated with antithyroid drugs. These receptors were collected from a female donor with Graves disease.

This clonotype was found many times. The chain has TRBV18 and TRBJ1-4; D may be TRBD1 (6 bases). CDR3 length: 16 amino acids. Per the germline V gene, CDR1 is KGHSH and CDR2 is LQKENI. Trimming removed 3 bases from V and 0 bases from J, with 11 bases in between. CDR3: CASSPSQGTTNEKLFF. CDR3 DNA sequence: TGTGCCAGCTCACCTTCACAGGGAACAACTAATGAAAAACTGTTTTTT.

This clonotype came up a few times. The chain employs TRBV27 and TRBJ2-7; TRBD1 agrees at 9 bases. J gave up 7 bases and V 5 bases, and 9 bases lay outside the gene matches. The germline CDR1 and CDR2 sequences are MNHEY and SMNVEV (reference sequence). The CDR3 is 14 amino acids. The CDR3 bases are TGTGCCAGCAGTCCAGGACAGGGGTCGGGGGAGCAGTACTTC. Protein: CASSPGQGSGEQYF.

The rearrangement joins TRBV28 to TRBJ1-1; the D is unclear. The CDR3 contains 15 residues. Germline V gives CDR1 MDHEN, CDR2 SYDVKM. V was shortened by 3 bases and J by 0 bases, with 11 bases between the two germline ends. CDR3 loop: CASSFSGPLNTEAFF. The CDR3 DNA reads as TGTGCCAGCAGTTTTAGCGGGCCACTGAACACTGAAGCTTTCTTT.

This clonotype was counted a few times. The chain employs TRBV28 and TRBJ2-3; D not resolved. The CDR3 covers 13 residues. The germline V gene encodes CDR1 MDHEN and CDR2 SYDVKM. Trimming took 5 bases from V and 5 from J, leaving 11 bases between them. The CDR3 reads CASSIPQRDTQYF. The CDR3 DNA reads as TGTGCCAGCAGTATTCCTCAGCGAGATACGCAGTATTTT.

This chain joins TRBV5-4 and TRBJ1-1; D is uncertain. The CDR3 has 12 amino acids. Germline V gene lookup returns CDR1 SGHNT and CDR2 YYREEE (reference sequence). Trimming took 0 bases from V and 9 from J, leaving 9 bases between them. In nucleotides, the CDR3 is TGTGCCAGCAGCTTGGGAGGGTCGAAAGCTTTCTTT. As protein: CASSLGGSKAFF.

The rearrangement uses TRBV24-1 and TRBJ1-2; unclear D gene. V lost 4 bases and J 0 bases, leaving 14 bases between the germline ends. The germline V gene has CDR1 KGHDR and CDR2 SFDVKD. This CDR3 has 16 amino acids. CDR3 region: CATSDPALEANYGYTF. The DNA for the CDR3 is TGTGCCACCAGTGACCCCGCACTAGAAGCTAACTATGGCTACACCTTC.

This clonotype came up many times. The chain joins TRBV2 to TRBJ2-7; perhaps TRBD2 as D (5 bases). V lost 7 bases and J lost 2, with 15 bases in between. Looked up from germline, CDR1 is SNHLY and CDR2 is FYNNEI. The CDR3 totals 14 residues. DNA of the CDR3: TGTGCCAGCAATGACAACCTCGGGGCCTACGAGCAGTACTTC. This encodes CASNDNLGAYEQYF. The full variable domain, in which reference TRBV2 and TRBJ2-7 provide the parts outside the CDR3, is EPEVTQTPSHQVTQMGQEVILRCVPISNHLYFYWYRQILGQKVEFLVSFYNNEISEKSEIFDDQFSVERPDGSNFTLKIRSTKLEDSAMYFCASNDNLGAYEQYFGPGTRLTVT.

This clonotype was recorded at least ten times. This chain joins TRBV27 and TRBJ2-7; TRBD2 aligns across 7 bases. Germline V gives CDR1 MNHEY, CDR2 SMNVEV (reference sequence). Losses at the gene ends were 6 bases for V and 4 bases for J; bases not matched to a gene: 6. This CDR3 contains 13 residues. CDR3 sequence reads: CASSSTGGYEQYF. DNA of the CDR3: TGTGCCAGCAGCTCAACCGGGGGGTACGAGCAGTACTTC.

In the case of this clonotype: The missing conserved phenylalanine or tryptophan at the end of this CDR3 makes a read error likely. This rearrangement joins TRBV7-3 to TRBJ2-2; TRBD2 aligns across 8 bases. Germline CDR1 reads SGHTA; CDR2 reads FQGTGA. The CDR3 has 18 residues. V lost 0 bases, J lost 0 bases, and 6 bases stayed unmatched. In nucleotides, the CDR3 is TGTGCCAGCAGCTTAACTTTTACTAGCGGACCGAACACCGGGGAGCTGTTTCTT. Translated, it gives CASSLTFTSGPNTGELFL.

A word on this clonotype: Possible read error: a much larger clone is one base away. This rearrangement joins TRBV6-2 or TRBV6-3 to TRBJ2-5; D not resolved. The length of the CDR3 is 13 residues. Germline assignment: CDR1 MNHEY and CDR2 SVGEGT. CDR3 in DNA: TGTGTCAGCAGTGAAACTGTTGTTCGGACCCAGTACTTC. Amino acid sequence: CVSSETVVRTQYF.

This clonotype was counted at least ten times. V and J are TRBV5-6 and TRBJ2-5; 8 bases line up with TRBD2. Trimming removed 1 base from V and 3 bases from J; junction bases left unmatched: 5. CDR1 and CDR2 from the germline V gene are SGHDT and YYEEEE. This CDR3 has 15 residues. The CDR3 bases are TGTGCCAGCAGCTTGAGGTTGCGGGGGGAAGAGACCCAGTACTTC. This gives the protein CASSLRLRGEETQYF.

This clonotype was picked up many times. Relative to the germline gene, one junction end is altered; a read error may explain this. This sequence joins TRBV12-3 or TRBV12-4 and TRBJ1-5; D is possibly TRBD1 (6 bases). CDR3 length: 15 amino acids. The CDR3 DNA follows: TGTGCCAGCAGCTTAGAGAGGGGGAGCAATCAGCCCCAGCATTTT. It translates to CASSLERGSNQPQHF.

This clonotype was detected ten times or more. This rearrangement joins TRBV6-1 to TRBJ2-7, with a weak D call TRBD1 (6 bases). V dropped 6 bases and J dropped 1 base, with 13 bases sitting between them. This CDR3 has 14 residues. Germline V gene data show CDR1 as MNHNS and CDR2 as SASEGT. Here the CDR3 DNA reads TGTGCCAGCAGAAAACAGGGTACGTCCTACGAGCAGTACTTC. Its translation is CASRKQGTSYEQYF.

This clonotype was observed at least ten times. The chain has TRBV2 and TRBJ2-7, with 7 positions matching TRBD1. Germline V gene data show CDR1 as SNHLY and CDR2 as FYNNEI. The CDR3 contains 12 residues. The V gene end was trimmed by 11 bases and the J gene end by 0 bases; junction bases not matched to a gene: 4. CDR3 protein: CAHRGPSYEQYF. In DNA form, the CDR3 reads TGTGCCCACAGGGGACCCTCCTACGAGCAGTACTTC.

This clonotype was detected many times. The chain combines TRBV11-2 with TRBJ2-7; 7 bases map to TRBD1. This CDR3 spans 14 amino acids. V lost 2 bases, J lost 0 bases, and 1 base stayed unmatched. CDR1 and CDR2 from the germline V gene are SGHAT and FQNNGV. The CDR3 bases are TGTGCCAGCAGCTTACAGGGGGTCTCCTACGAGCAGTACTTC. Its protein product is CASSLQGVSYEQYF.

In its sample, this clonotype was seen many times. The chain recombines TRBV9 with TRBJ1-2; D may be TRBD1 (5 bases). CDR3 size: 14 residues. Trimming took 4 bases from V and 1 from J, leaving 11 bases between them. Looked up from germline, CDR1 is SGDLS and CDR2 is YYNGEE. The DNA of the CDR3 is TGTGCCAGCAGCCCCTCGACAGTTAACTATGGCTACACCTTC. Its protein is CASSPSTVNYGYTF.

V is TRBV6-1 and J is TRBJ2-5; D is undetermined. Near its end, the DNA agrees better with TRBJ2-1, so the J call may be wrong. The CDR3 spans 9 residues. Germline loops: CDR1 MNHNS, CDR2 SASEGT. The CDR3 region has the DNA TGTGCCAGTGGTATTGAGCAGTTCTTC. It yields the protein CASGIEQFF.

The rearrangement links TRBV29-1 to TRBJ1-2, with D maybe TRBD1 (5 bases). This CDR3 spans 14 amino acids. Trimming stripped 8 bases from V and 6 bases from J, with 22 bases between. Germline lookup yields CDR1 SQVTM and CDR2 ANQGSEA. This CDR3 reads CSFRPTGGNHGYTF. The DNA for the CDR3 is TGCAGCTTCCGGCCAACTGGGGGAAACCATGGCTACACCTTC.